These T cell receptor beta chains were read from a single sample in a study of blood T cell repertoires in COVID-19. Measured with immunoSEQ multiplex PCR; TCRdb has only the in-frame clones, and not every one. The data show 160,000 or so clones, approximately 90% seen once. The sequenced sample consisted of peripheral blood. These receptors were collected from a middle-aged woman with acute or convalescent COVID-19. CDR3s include the opening cysteine and the closing phenylalanine or tryptophan. D genes are given only for firm matches. Some rows have no size entry. The others give once, few or many, or a class for an expanded clone.

TRBV5-5	TRBJ2-2	17	-	-	TGTGCCAGCAGCCAATTTGGGCCAACCTCCCTCGGCGGGGAGCTGTTTTTT	CASSQFGPTSLGGELFF
TRBV14	TRBJ2-5	18	TRBD2	-	TGTGCCAGCAGCCATTGGGGACTAGCGGGAGGCTACCGGGAGACCCAGTACTTC	CASSHWGLAGGYRETQYF
TRBV6-5	TRBJ2-3	15	TRBD2	-	TGTGCCAGCAGGGCATCTAGCGGGGGCCCAGATACGCAGTATTTT	CASRASSGGPDTQYF
TRBV9	TRBJ2-2	15	TRBD2	-	TGTGCCAGCAGCGTAGGCGGGAGGGGCACCGGGGAGCTGTTTTTT	CASSVGGRGTGELFF
TRBV27	TRBJ2-1	18	TRBD2	-	TGTGCCAGCAGTTCCCCGACAGGGGCACTAGCGGGAGTCTATGAGCAGTTCTTC	CASSSPTGALAGVYEQFF
TRBV6-5	TRBJ2-1	14	-	once	TGTGCCAGCAGTTACTTCGACTCGTACAATGAGCAGTTCTTC	CASSYFDSYNEQFF
TRBV11-3	TRBJ2-2	15	TRBD1	-	TGTGCCAGCAGCTGGACAGGGGGGAACACCGGGGAGCTGTTTTTT	CASSWTGGNTGELFF
TRBV30	TRBJ2-1	15	TRBD1	-	TGTGCCTGGAGGGAGGGACAGGGCCCCTACAATGAGCAGTTCTTC	CAWREGQGPYNEQFF
TRBV6-5	TRBJ2-1	15	-	-	TGTGCCGCGCAACCTTATCGCGGGTCCTACAATGAGCAGTTCTTC	CAAQPYRGSYNEQFF
TRBV27	TRBJ2-3	18	TRBD2	-	TGTGCCAGCAATCCGGGACAGGGGTGGACTAGCGGGGGTTATACGCAGTATTTT	CASNPGQGWTSGGYTQYF
TRBV7-8	TRBJ2-7	17	TRBD1	-	TGTGCCAGCAGCCTTAGGTCCGGGACAGGGGTCACCTACGAGCAGTACTTC	CASSLRSGTGVTYEQYF
TRBV15	TRBJ1-5	21	-	-	TGTGCCACCAGCCTTCAGGGAGGGCTACTTTCAGGGGTCTATAGCAATCAGCCCCAGCATTTT	CATSLQGGLLSGVYSNQPQHF